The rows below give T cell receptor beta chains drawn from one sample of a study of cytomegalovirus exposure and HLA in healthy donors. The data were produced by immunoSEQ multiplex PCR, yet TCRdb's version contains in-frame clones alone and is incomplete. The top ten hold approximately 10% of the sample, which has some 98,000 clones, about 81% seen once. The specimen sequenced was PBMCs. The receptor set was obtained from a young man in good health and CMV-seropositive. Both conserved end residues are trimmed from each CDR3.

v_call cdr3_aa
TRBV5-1 ASSLVGGKTDTQY
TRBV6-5 ASSSPVATGRAEAF
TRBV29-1 SGGTSGGARIETQY
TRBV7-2 ASSPQVTSGNTIY
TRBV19 ARRRGGSYNSPLH
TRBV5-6 ASSFEYEQF
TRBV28 ASSPLTPLNTEAF
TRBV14 ASLWGPIDTQY
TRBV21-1 ASSKASRDRANQPQH
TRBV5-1 ASSFSMTGGAEKLF
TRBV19 ASSTPGVVELYGYT
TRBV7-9 ASSLKQGPNEKLF
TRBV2 ARDRTDRNTEAF
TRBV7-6 ASSRDIMKETQY
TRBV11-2 ATCRDFTDTQY
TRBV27 ASSYQGGFPQH
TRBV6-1 ASSVRGTEAF
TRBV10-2 ATGGWQETQY
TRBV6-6 ASTRLAGDSYEQY
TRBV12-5 ASGQGQETQY
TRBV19 ASATTDSSETQY
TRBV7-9 ASSPVSLASDTQY
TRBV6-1 ASRLTRTFNSPLH
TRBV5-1 ASSLEGQTNEKLF
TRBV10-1 ASSVADTQY
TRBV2 ASSVDRINQPQH
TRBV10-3 AISDPGQGSYEQY
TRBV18 ASSQSANEKLF
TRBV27 ASSSLKGQDSYEQY